Shown below are 27 T cell receptor beta chains from a single sample sequenced in a study of blood T cells in healthy people across ages. Combining a sample-barcoded 5' primer with a J-beta primer mix, a second PCR ran for 7 to 11 cycles. From the 5' RACE reads, TCRdb called clonotypes with MiXCR, one entry per CDR3 protein. Of over 1,200,000 distinct CDR3 sequences in the sample, 55% to 75% are singletons; the top ten hold over 6.5%. Sequenced: blood. These receptors all come from a man aged 18 to 29 in good health.

The rearrangement links TRBV27 to TRBJ1-5; D is ambiguous. The germline V gene encodes CDR1 MNHEY and CDR2 SMNVEV (reference sequence). The CDR3 has 15 residues. V was trimmed by 2 bases and J by 0 bases, leaving 8 bases between them. The CDR3 protein is CASSLDANSNQPQHF. In nucleotides, the CDR3 is TGTGCCAGCAGTTTAGATGCGAATAGCAATCAGCCCCAGCATTTT.

This clonotype was detected only once. This chain uses TRBV4-2 with TRBJ1-2; a possible D gene is TRBD1 (5 bases). Germline V gives CDR1 LGHNA, CDR2 YNFKEQ. CDR3 length: 15 amino acids. Trimming removed 4 bases from V and 2 bases from J, with 14 bases in between. CDR3 amino acids: CASSLGTGNNYGYTF. The CDR3 DNA sequence: TGTGCCAGCAGCCTCGGGACCGGAAACAACTATGGCTACACCTTC.

The genes are TRBV5-1 and TRBJ2-5; D not resolved. CDR1 is SGHRS and CDR2 is YFSETQ in the germline V gene. The V gene lost 3 bases and the J gene lost 0 bases, with 6 bases spanning the gap. This CDR3 is built from 13 residues. The CDR3 loop is CASSWIYQETQYF. CDR3 coding DNA: TGCGCCAGCAGCTGGATTTACCAAGAGACCCAGTACTTC. The full variable domain, in which reference TRBV5-1 and TRBJ2-5 provide the parts outside the CDR3, is KAGVTQTPRYLIKTRGQQVTLSCSPISGHRSVSWYQQTPGQGLQFLFEYFSETQRNKGNFPGRFSGRQFSNSRSEMNVSTLELGDSALYLCASSWIYQETQYFGPGTRLLVL.

The chain joins TRBV6-4 to TRBJ2-1; TRBD2 aligns across 12 bases. The trim removed 5 bases at V and 8 bases at J, leaving 13 bases unmatched. Looked up from germline, CDR1 is MRHNA and CDR2 is SNTAGT. The CDR3 has 17 amino acids. CDR3 protein: CASSRYGLAGPRDEQFF. In DNA, the CDR3 is TGTGCCAGCAGTAGATATGGACTAGCGGGACCCCGAGATGAGCAGTTCTTC.

There are a few counts of this clonotype. The J gene is TRBJ1-2, the V gene TRBV18; a weak D match, TRBD1 (5 bases). This CDR3 is 15 amino acids long. The V gene's germline CDR1 is KGHSH and CDR2 LQKENI. The ends were cut back, 3 bases at V and 5 bases at J, with 16 bases in the middle. The CDR3 region is CASSPSGTDFYGYTF. CDR3 DNA sequence: TGTGCCAGCTCACCCTCCGGGACGGATTTTTATGGCTACACCTTC.

The V call is TRBV4-2, the J call TRBJ2-7; D remains ambiguous. Trimming removed 1 base from V and 2 bases from J, with 12 bases in between. Germline V CDR1 and CDR2: LGHNA, YNFKEQ. CDR3 size: 15 residues. The CDR3 DNA reads as TGTGCCAGCAGCCAAGCGAGGACGAGCCCCTACGAGCAGTACTTC. It specifies CASSQARTSPYEQYF.

This clonotype came up a few times. This sequence joins TRBV4-3 and TRBJ2-3, with D unresolved. There are 13 residues in the CDR3. Germline CDR1 LGHNA, CDR2 YSLEER. V was trimmed by 0 bases and J by 14 bases, leaving 15 bases between them. CDR3 region: CASSQEWAARAYF. In DNA, the CDR3 is TGCGCCAGCAGCCAAGAATGGGCGGCGCGTGCGTATTTT.

The V call is TRBV4-1, the J call TRBJ2-1, with D unresolved. The CDR3 sequence is 15 residues long. V lost 2 bases to trimming and J lost 0 bases, with 8 bases between them. Germline V lookup: CDR1 MGHRA, CDR2 YSYEKL. CDR3 sequence (DNA): TGCGCCAGCAGCCAATCGGCGGACTCCTACAATGAGCAGTTCTTC. Protein product: CASSQSADSYNEQFF.

This clonotype showed up just a few times. Here the CDR3 DNA reads TGTGCCACCCAACTAGCGTCCCGCACAGATACGCAGTATTTT. Translating gives CATQLASRTDTQYF. The J gene is TRBJ2-3, the V gene TRBV2, with 7 bases lining up with TRBD2. V was pared by 10 bases and J by 1 base, with 8 bases of the junction left unmatched. CDR3 length equals 14 residues. Germline CDR1 and CDR2: SNHLY and FYNNEI.

In nucleotides, the CDR3 is TGTGCCAGCAGCGTTGACCGGGCCGGCGGCGCAGATACGCAGTATTTT. Protein product: CASSVDRAGGADTQYF. The chain employs TRBV25-1 and TRBJ2-3; D unclear. V dropped 6 bases and J dropped 4 bases, with 20 bases sitting between them. CDR3 length equals 16 residues. Per the germline V gene, CDR1 is MGHDK and CDR2 is SYGVNS.

The chain combines TRBV7-2 with TRBJ2-7; TRBD1 is a possible D gene (5 bases). This CDR3 spans 13 amino acids. Germline CDR1 and CDR2: SGHTA and FQGNSA. V lost 6 bases and J lost 4, with 13 bases in between. The CDR3 is CASRPGQAYEQYF. In DNA form, the CDR3 reads TGTGCCAGCAGGCCTGGACAAGCTTACGAGCAGTACTTC.

A single count supports this clonotype. V gene TRBV6-1 combines with J gene TRBJ2-5, with D perhaps matching TRBD2 (6 bases). The DNA matches TRBJ2-7 better at its end, which makes the J call doubtful. This CDR3 comprises 14 residues. The V gene's germline CDR1 is MNHNS and CDR2 SASEGT. The CDR3 DNA reads TGTGCCAGCAACCGGGACTTTGGTGATTACGAGCAGTACTTC. Translation: CASNRDFGDYEQYF.

The chain employs TRBV7-9 and TRBJ2-1; tentatively, D is TRBD1 (5 bases). Germline CDR1 SEHNR, CDR2 FQNEAQ (reference sequence). This CDR3 is 14 amino acids long. V lost 3 bases to trimming and J lost 5 bases, with 11 bases between them. The DNA of the CDR3 is TGTGCCAGCAGCTTTAAACAGGCTAACAATGAGCAGTTCTTC. Amino acid sequence: CASSFKQANNEQFF. The full variable domain, with the rest looked up from reference TRBV7-9 and TRBJ2-1, is DTGVSQNPRHKITKRGQNVTFRCDPISEHNRLYWYRQTLGQGPEFLTYFQNEAQLEKSRLLSDRFSAERPKGSFSTLEIQRTEQGDSAMYLCASSFKQANNEQFFGPGTRLTVL.

The chain carries TRBV6-2 or TRBV6-3 and TRBJ2-7; possibly TRBD2 for D (6 bases). Trimming removed 8 bases at V and 3 bases at J, with 17 bases between. Germline V gene lookup returns CDR1 MNHEY and CDR2 SVGEGT. There are 14 residues in the CDR3. The CDR3 coding sequence is TGTGCCAGCGGTGACGGGACTTCTAACTACGAGCAGTACTTC. Amino acid sequence: CASGDGTSNYEQYF.

The chain joins TRBV5-5 to TRBJ2-2; D is ambiguous. Germline CDR1 reads SGHKS; CDR2 reads YYEKEE (reference sequence). V lost 4 bases and J lost 1, with 14 bases in between. This CDR3 region has 16 residues. The CDR3 sequence is CASSPGVAGNTGELFF. CDR3 bases: TGTGCCAGCAGCCCTGGGGTTGCCGGGAACACCGGGGAGCTGTTTTTT.

In the case of this clonotype: One junction end disagrees with the germline gene, perhaps due to a read error. The rearrangement joins TRBV7-2 to TRBJ2-7; D not certain. In germline, CDR1 is SGHTA, CDR2 FQGNSA. The CDR3 is made up of 13 amino acids. The CDR3 coding sequence is TGTGCCAGCAGCGTAGCCACAGCAGCCGAGCAGTACTTC. Amino acids: CASSVATAAEQYF. The full variable domain, in which reference TRBV7-2 and TRBJ2-7 provide the parts outside the CDR3, is GAGVSQSPSNKVTEKGKDVELRCDPISGHTALYWYRQSLGQGLEFLIYFQGNSAPDKSGLPSDRFSAERTGGSVSTLTIQRTQQEDSAVYLCASSVATAAEQYFGPGTRLTVT.

The rearrangement uses TRBV6-2 or TRBV6-3 and TRBJ1-2; no firm D call. CDR1 MNHEY and CDR2 SVGEGT come from the germline V gene. CDR3 length: 12 amino acids. Deletions cut 10 bases from V and 3 bases from J, with 12 bases between. Written as DNA, the CDR3 is TGTGCCACAAGTGAGATCGACTATGGCTACACCTTC. Protein: CATSEIDYGYTF.

The gene calls are TRBV7-9 and TRBJ1-6; no reliable D call. V lost 2 bases and J lost 5, with 4 bases in between. Germline values: CDR1 SEHNR, CDR2 FQNEAQ (reference sequence). The CDR3 extends over 13 amino acids. The CDR3 coding sequence is TGTGCCAGCAGCTTATATGATAATTCACCCCTCCACTTT. Amino acid sequence: CASSLYDNSPLHF.

This chain links TRBV5-1 with TRBJ2-3; perhaps TRBD1 as D (5 bases). The V and J ends lost 0 bases and 10 bases respectively, with 9 bases between them. The CDR3 sequence is 12 residues long. The germline V gene encodes CDR1 SGHRS and CDR2 YFSETQ. CDR3 nucleotide sequence: TGCGCCAGCAGCTTGGGGGGCATAGCGCAGTATTTT. Translated: CASSLGGIAQYF.

This clonotype was seen a handful of times. This sequence joins TRBV7-9 and TRBJ2-5, with D uncertain. The ends were cut back, 6 bases at V and 5 bases at J, with 19 bases in the middle. The V gene's germline CDR1 is SEHNR and CDR2 FQNEAQ (reference sequence). The CDR3 spans 15 residues. The CDR3 sequence: CASSPPHRVAETQYF. Written as DNA, the CDR3 is TGTGCCAGCAGTCCTCCCCATAGGGTTGCGGAGACCCAGTACTTC.

This clonotype was counted a single time. The J gene is TRBJ2-5, the V gene TRBV2; 9 bases fit TRBD2. The CDR3 extends over 14 amino acids. The ends lost 1 base at V and 9 bases at J; junction bases unmatched: 6. Germline V gives CDR1 SNHLY, CDR2 FYNNEI. CDR3: CASSEELLAGSQYF. DNA for the CDR3: TGTGCCAGCAGTGAAGAGTTACTAGCGGGTTCCCAGTACTTC.

The J gene is TRBJ2-3, the V gene TRBV20-1; D call uncertain. V lost 5 bases and J 1 base, leaving 10 bases between the germline ends. The germline CDR1 and CDR2 sequences are DFQATT and SNEGSKA (reference sequence). This CDR3 is 13 amino acids long. CDR3 in amino acids: CSAASSGTDTQYF. In DNA form, the CDR3 reads TGCAGTGCTGCCTCGAGCGGCACAGATACGCAGTATTTT.

The chain has TRBV20-1 and TRBJ2-1, with 11 bases aligning to TRBD2. With 7 bases clipped from V and 4 bases from J, the junction kept 6 bases outside the gene matches. This CDR3 region has 14 residues. CDR1 is DFQATT and CDR2 is SNEGSKA in the germline V gene (reference sequence). The CDR3 reads CSGLTSGGYNEQFF. DNA for the CDR3: TGCAGTGGTTTAACTAGCGGGGGATACAATGAGCAGTTCTTC.

This clonotype was seen a few times. This chain uses TRBV12-3 or TRBV12-4 with TRBJ2-7; possibly TRBD2 for D (5 bases). This CDR3 spans 14 amino acids. V was cut by 3 bases and J by 2 bases, with 11 bases left in between. CDR3 sequence reads: CASSFGGPAYEQYF. CDR3 DNA: TGTGCCAGCAGTTTTGGAGGACCCGCCTACGAGCAGTACTTC.

This chain joins TRBV4-2 and TRBJ2-1; weak D call: TRBD2 (7 bases). V lost 0 bases and J 15 bases, leaving 15 bases between the germline ends. CDR1 and CDR2 from the germline V gene are LGHNA and YNFKEQ. The CDR3 covers 13 residues. This CDR3 reads CASSQDLGGAPFF. The CDR3 DNA reads TGTGCCAGCAGCCAAGATTTGGGGGGGGCTCCGTTCTTC.

The CDR3 here is CSVRTGRGGVRETQYF. The CDR3, as DNA: TGCAGCGTCCGGACAGGGAGGGGTGGAGTTCGGGAGACCCAGTACTTC. This chain connects TRBV29-1 to TRBJ2-7; a weak D match, TRBD1 (8 bases). The J call may be faulty, since TRBJ2-5 better matches the DNA end. Germline V gene data show CDR1 as SQVTM and CDR2 as ANQGSEA. The CDR3 is 16 residues long.

The V and J genes are TRBV6-5 and TRBJ1-4; no firm D call. The CDR3 is 12 residues long. V lost 6 bases to trimming and J lost 5 bases, with 7 bases between them. The germline V gene encodes CDR1 MNHEY and CDR2 SVGAGI. The CDR3 region is CASRPRNEKLFF. DNA of the CDR3: TGTGCCAGCAGACCTAGGAATGAAAAACTGTTTTTT.